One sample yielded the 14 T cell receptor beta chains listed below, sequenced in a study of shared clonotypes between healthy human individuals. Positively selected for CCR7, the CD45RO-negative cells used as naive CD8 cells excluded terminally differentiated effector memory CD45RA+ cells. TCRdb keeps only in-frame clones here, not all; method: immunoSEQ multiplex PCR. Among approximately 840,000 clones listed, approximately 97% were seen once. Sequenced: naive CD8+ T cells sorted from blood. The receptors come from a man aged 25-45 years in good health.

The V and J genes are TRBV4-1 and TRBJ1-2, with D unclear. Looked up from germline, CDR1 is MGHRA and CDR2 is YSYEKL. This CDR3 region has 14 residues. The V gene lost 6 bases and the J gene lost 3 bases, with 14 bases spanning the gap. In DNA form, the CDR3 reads TGCGCCAGCAGTCCGGAGAGTAATCACTATGGCTACACCTTC. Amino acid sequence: CASSPESNHYGYTF.

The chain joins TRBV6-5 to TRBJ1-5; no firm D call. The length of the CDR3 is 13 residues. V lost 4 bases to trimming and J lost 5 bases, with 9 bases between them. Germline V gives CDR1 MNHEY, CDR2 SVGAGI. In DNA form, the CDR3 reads TGTGCCAGCAGTTCCGATAGTTATCAGCCCCAGCATTTT. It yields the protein CASSSDSYQPQHF.

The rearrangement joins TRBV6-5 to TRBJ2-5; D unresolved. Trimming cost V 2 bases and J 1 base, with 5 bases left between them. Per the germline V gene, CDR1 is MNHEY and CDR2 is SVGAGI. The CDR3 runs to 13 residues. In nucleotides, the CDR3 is TGTGCCAGCAGTTACCTCGGCCAAGAGACCCAGTACTTC. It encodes CASSYLGQETQYF.

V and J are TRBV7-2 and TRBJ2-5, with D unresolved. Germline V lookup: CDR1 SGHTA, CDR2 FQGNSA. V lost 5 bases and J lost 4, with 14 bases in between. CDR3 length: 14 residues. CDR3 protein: CASSLGQVLETQYF. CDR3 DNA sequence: TGTGCCAGCAGCCTAGGGCAGGTTTTAGAGACCCAGTACTTC. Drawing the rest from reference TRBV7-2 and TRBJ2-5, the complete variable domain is GAGVSQSPSNKVTEKGKDVELRCDPISGHTALYWYRQSLGQGLEFLIYFQGNSAPDKSGLPSDRFSAERTGGSVSTLTIQRTQQEDSAVYLCASSLGQVLETQYFGPGTRLLVL.

DNA of the CDR3: TGCGCCAGCACCCAGAGGGGGGTTAGCACAGATACGCAGTATTTT. Translated: CASTQRGVSTDTQYF. This chain connects TRBV4-1 to TRBJ2-3, with D perhaps given as TRBD1 or TRBD2 (6 bases each). This CDR3 comprises 15 residues. Germline lookup yields CDR1 MGHRA and CDR2 YSYEKL. Trimming pared 7 bases from V and 0 bases from J, leaving 14 bases between.

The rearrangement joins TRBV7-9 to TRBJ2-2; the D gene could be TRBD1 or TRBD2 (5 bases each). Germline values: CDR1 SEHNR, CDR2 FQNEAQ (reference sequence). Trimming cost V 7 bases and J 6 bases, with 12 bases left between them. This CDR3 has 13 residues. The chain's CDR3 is CASIGRDAGELFF. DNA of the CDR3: TGTGCCAGCATAGGCAGGGACGCCGGGGAGCTGTTTTTT.

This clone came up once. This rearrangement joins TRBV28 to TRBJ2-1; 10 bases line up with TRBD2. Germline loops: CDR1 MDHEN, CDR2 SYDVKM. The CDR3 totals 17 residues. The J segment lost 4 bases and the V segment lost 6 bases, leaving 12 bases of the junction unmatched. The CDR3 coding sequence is TGTGCCAGCAGCCCAAATGCGTTGACTAGCGGGTACAATGAGCAGTTCTTC. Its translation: CASSPNALTSGYNEQFF.

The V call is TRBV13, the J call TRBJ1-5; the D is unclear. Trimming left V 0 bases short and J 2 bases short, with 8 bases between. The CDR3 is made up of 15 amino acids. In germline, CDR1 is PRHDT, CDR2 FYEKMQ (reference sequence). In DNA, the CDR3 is TGTGCCAGCAGCTTAGGGGGCGTGCGCAATCAGCCCCAGCATTTT. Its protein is CASSLGGVRNQPQHF.

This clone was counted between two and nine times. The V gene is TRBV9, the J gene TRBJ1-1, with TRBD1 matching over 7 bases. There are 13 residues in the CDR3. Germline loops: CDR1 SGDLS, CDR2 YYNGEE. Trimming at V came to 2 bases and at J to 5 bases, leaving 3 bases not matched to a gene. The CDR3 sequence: CASSVSGGTEAFF. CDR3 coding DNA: TGTGCCAGCAGCGTCTCAGGGGGTACTGAAGCTTTCTTT.

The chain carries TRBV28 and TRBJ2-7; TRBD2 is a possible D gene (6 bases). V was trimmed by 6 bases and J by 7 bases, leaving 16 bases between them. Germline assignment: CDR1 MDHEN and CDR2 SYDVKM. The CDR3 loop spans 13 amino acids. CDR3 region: CASRRTRAGEQYF. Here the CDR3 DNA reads TGTGCCAGCAGGCGGACGCGGGCGGGAGAGCAGTACTTC.

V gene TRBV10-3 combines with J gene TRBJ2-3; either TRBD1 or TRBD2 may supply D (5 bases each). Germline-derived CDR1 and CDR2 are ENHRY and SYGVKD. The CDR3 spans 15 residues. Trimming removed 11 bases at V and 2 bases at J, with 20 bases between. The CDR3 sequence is CAANGDGGNTDTQYF. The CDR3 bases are TGTGCCGCTAATGGGGACGGTGGGAACACAGATACGCAGTATTTT.

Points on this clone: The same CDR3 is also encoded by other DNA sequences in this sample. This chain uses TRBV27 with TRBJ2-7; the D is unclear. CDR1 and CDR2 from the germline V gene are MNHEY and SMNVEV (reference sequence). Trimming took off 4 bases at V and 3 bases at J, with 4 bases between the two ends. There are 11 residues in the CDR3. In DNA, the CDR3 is TGTGCCAGCAGTTCTTACTACGAGCAGTACTTC. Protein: CASSSYYEQYF.

DNA for the CDR3: TGTGCCAGCAGCTCCACGAAGGGAGATACGCAGTATTTT. Translating it yields CASSSTKGDTQYF. The genes are TRBV13 and TRBJ2-3, with no clear D. Trimming took 4 bases from V and 5 from J, leaving 10 bases between them. CDR3 length equals 13 residues. Germline V CDR1 and CDR2: PRHDT, FYEKMQ (reference sequence). Based on the CDR3 plus reference TRBV13 and TRBJ2-3, the full variable domain is AAGVIQSPRHLIKEKRETATLKCYPIPRHDTVYWYQQGPGQDPQFLISFYEKMQSDKGSIPDRFSAQQFSDYHSELNMSSLELGDSALYFCASSSTKGDTQYFGPGTRLTVL.

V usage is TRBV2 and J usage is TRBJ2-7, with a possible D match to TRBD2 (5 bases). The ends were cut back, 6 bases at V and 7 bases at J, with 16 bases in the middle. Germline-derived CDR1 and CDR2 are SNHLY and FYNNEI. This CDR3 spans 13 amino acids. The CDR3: CASSVSLAGEQYF. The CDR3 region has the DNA TGTGCCAGCAGCGTGAGTCTAGCTGGGGAGCAGTACTTC.